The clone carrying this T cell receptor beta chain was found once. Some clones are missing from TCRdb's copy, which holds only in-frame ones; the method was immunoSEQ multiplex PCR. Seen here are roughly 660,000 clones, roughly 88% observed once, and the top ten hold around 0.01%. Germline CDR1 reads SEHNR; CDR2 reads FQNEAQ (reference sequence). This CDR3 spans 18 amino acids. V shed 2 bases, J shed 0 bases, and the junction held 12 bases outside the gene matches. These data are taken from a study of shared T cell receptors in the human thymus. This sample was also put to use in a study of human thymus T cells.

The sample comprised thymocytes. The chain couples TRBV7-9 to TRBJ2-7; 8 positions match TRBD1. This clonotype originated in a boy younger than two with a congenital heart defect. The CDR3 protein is CASSLTSSGTGRSYEQYF. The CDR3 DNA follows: TGTGCCAGCAGCTTAACCTCCTCCGGGACAGGACGCTCCTACGAGCAGTACTTC.